This T cell receptor beta chain was obtained from a study of technical replicates of blood from a handful of donors. This CDR3 is built from 14 residues. Trimming removed 3 bases at V and 0 bases at J, with 8 bases between. Germline V gives CDR1 SGHAT, CDR2 FQNNGV. The table came from immunoSEQ multiplex PCR; TCRdb's copy has only in-frame clones and leaves some out. This table has 70,000 to 95,000 clones, around 97% appearing once. Sequenced: T cells isolated from PBMCs. This rearrangement joins TRBV11-2 to TRBJ1-1; D call uncertain. The clonotype was recovered from a human donor in good health. The CDR3 protein is CASSFSRLNTEAFF. The CDR3 DNA is TGTGCCAGCAGCTTTTCCAGGCTGAACACTGAAGCTTTCTTT.